This T cell receptor beta chain was sequenced during a study of Ad26.COV2.S vaccination and SARS-CoV-2 variants. The study's findings and limits: The TCR breadth and depth analyses may have produced an underestimate of total T cell responses. Among vaccine recipients, spike-specific TCR breadth exceeded that of placebo recipients. Spike-specific CD8+ and CD4+ T cell responses reportedly showed substantial breadth after vaccination.

Treatment of the sample: around 19 received Ad26.COV2.S at low or high dose, single or two shots; five or six received placebo; per-sample allocation not given. Collection of samples fell on day 63 after the first vaccine or placebo injection. The sample came from a Boston adult aged 18-55 years. Here immunoSEQ multiplex PCR was the method, and the copy in TCRdb shows in-frame clones only, minus some. The data contain 500,000 or so clones, about 91% of them singletons. This CDR3 has 18 amino acids. V shed 1 base, J shed 0 bases, and the junction held 6 bases outside the gene matches. In germline, CDR1 is LNHNV, CDR2 YYDKDF (reference sequence). This clone has just a few counts. Its antigen is still unknown.

This receptor was obtained from a person aged 18 to 59 who received the Ad26.COV2.S COVID-19 vaccine or a placebo. The sample was peripheral blood, taken in a trial of Ad26.COV2.S vaccine versus placebo. J is TRBJ2-6 and V is TRBV15; 7 nucleotides line up with TRBD2. Here the CDR3 reads CATSRGSGGSSGANVLTF. CDR3 nucleotide sequence: TGTGCCACCAGCAGAGGGTCCGGGGGGAGCTCTGGGGCCAACGTCCTGACTTTC.